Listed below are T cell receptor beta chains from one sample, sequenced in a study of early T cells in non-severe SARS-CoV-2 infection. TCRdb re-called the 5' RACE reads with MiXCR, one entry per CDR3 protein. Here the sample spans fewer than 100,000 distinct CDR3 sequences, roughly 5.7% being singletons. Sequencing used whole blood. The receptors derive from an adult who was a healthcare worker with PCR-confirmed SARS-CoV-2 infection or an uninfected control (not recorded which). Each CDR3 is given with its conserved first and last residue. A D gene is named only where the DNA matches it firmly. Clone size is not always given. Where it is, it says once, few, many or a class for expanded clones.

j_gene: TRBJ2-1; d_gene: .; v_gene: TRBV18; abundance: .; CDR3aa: CASSKGLSSYNEQFF; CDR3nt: TGTGCCAGCTCAAAGGGCTTAAGCTCCTACAATGAGCAGTTCTTC
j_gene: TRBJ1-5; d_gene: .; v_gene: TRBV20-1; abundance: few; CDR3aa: CSASDENSNQPQHF; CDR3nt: TGCAGTGCTAGTGACGAGAATAGCAATCAGCCCCAGCATTTT
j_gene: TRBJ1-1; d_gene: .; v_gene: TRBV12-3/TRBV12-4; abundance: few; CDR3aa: CASSEQNTEAFF; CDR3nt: TGTGCCAGCAGTGAACAGAACACTGAAGCTTTCTTT
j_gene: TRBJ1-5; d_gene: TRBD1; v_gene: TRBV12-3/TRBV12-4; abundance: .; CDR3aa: CASSGTGGQPQHF; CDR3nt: TGTGCCAGCAGTGGGACAGGGGGTCAGCCCCAGCATTTT
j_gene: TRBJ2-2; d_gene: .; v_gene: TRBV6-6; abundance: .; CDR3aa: CASSHGRSTGELFF; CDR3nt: TGTGCCAGCAGCCACGGGCGGAGCACCGGGGAGCTGTTTTTT
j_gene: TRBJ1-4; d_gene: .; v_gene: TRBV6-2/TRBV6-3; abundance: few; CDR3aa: CASSYYGTEEKLFF; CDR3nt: TGTGCCAGCAGTTACTACGGGACGGAAGAAAAACTGTTTTTT
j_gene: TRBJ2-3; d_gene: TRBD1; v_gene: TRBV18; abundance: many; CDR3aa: CASSPDRGPKSADTQYF; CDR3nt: TGTGCCAGCTCACCGGACAGGGGCCCAAAGTCTGCAGATACGCAGTATTTT
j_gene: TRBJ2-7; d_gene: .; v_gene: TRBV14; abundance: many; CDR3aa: CASSQDSVYEQYF; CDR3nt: TGTGCCAGCAGCCAAGATTCAGTCTACGAGCAGTACTTC
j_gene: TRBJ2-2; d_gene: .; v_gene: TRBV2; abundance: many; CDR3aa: CASSEARTGELFF; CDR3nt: TGTGCCAGCAGTGAAGCGCGCACCGGGGAGCTGTTTTTT
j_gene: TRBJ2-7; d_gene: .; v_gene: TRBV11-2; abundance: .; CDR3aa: CASSFLTLASHEQYF; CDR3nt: TGTGCCAGCAGCTTCCTCACCCTAGCGTCCCACGAGCAGTACTTC
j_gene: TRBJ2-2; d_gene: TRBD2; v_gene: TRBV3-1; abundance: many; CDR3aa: CASSQVPSASSGGNTGELFF; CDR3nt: TGTGCCAGCAGCCAAGTACCTTCGGCTTCTAGCGGGGGAAACACCGGGGAGCTGTTTTTT
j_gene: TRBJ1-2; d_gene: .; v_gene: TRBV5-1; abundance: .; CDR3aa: CASSSSPDSPSTF; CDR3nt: TGCGCCAGCAGCTCCTCCCCGGACAGCCCCTCCACCTTC
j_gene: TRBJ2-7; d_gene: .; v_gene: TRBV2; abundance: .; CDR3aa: CASRRDSARVSYEQYF; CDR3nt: TGTGCCAGCAGGAGGGACTCGGCCAGGGTCTCCTACGAGCAGTACTTC
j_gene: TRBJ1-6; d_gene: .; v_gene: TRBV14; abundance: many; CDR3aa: CASSQGFLNGSPLHF; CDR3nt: TGTGCCAGCAGCCAAGGTTTCCTAAACGGTTCACCCCTCCACTTT
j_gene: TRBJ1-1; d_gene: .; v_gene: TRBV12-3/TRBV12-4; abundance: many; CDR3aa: CASRENTEAFF; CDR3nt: TGTGCCAGCAGAGAAAACACTGAAGCTTTCTTT
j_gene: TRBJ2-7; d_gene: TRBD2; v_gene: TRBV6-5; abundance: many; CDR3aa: CASSYSLRGGSLDEQYF; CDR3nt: TGTGCCAGCAGTTACTCCCTAAGAGGCGGGAGTCTCGACGAGCAGTACTTC
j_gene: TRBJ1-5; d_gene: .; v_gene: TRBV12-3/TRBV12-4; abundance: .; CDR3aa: CASSADKGPQHF; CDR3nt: TGTGCCAGCAGTGCGGATAAAGGGCCCCAGCATTTT
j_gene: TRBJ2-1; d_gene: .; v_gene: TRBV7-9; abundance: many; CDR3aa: CASSLGRVYNEQFF; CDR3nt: TGTGCCAGCAGCTTAGGCAGAGTCTACAATGAGCAGTTCTTC
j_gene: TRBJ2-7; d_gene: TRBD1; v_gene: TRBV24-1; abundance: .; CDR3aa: CATSDSDRAGDEQYF; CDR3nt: TGTGCCACCAGTGATAGTGACAGGGCGGGCGACGAGCAGTACTTC
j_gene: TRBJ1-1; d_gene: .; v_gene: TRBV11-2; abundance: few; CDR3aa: CASSTSGSTEAFF; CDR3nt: TGTGCCAGCAGCACCTCAGGGAGTACTGAAGCTTTCTTT
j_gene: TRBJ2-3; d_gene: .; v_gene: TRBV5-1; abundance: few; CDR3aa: CASSLSGNTDTQYF; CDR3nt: TGCGCCAGCAGCTTATCGGGAAACACAGATACGCAGTATTTT
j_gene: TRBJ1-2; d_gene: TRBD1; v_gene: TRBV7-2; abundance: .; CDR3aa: CASSFGQATGYGYTF; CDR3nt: TGTGCCAGCAGCTTTGGACAGGCCACCGGCTATGGCTACACCTTC
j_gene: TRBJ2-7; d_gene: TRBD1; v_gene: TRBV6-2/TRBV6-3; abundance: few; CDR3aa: CASRPWGQNYEQYF; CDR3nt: TGTGCCAGCAGACCCTGGGGACAGAACTACGAGCAGTACTTC
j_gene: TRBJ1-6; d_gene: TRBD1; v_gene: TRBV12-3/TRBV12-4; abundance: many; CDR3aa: CASRLQGKYSPLHF; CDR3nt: TGTGCCAGCAGGTTACAGGGGAAATATTCACCCCTCCACTTT
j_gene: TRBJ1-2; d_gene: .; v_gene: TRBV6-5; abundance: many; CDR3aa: CASRSEGPQGSYGYTF; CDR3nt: TGTGCCAGCAGATCAGAAGGGCCACAGGGTTCGTATGGCTACACCTTC
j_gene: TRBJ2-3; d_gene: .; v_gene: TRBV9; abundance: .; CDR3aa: CASSVGGPTQYF; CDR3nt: TGTGCCAGCAGCGTAGGGGGTCCGACGCAGTATTTT
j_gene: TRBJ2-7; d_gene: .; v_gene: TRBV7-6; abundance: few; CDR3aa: CASSLDQLYEQYF; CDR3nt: TGTGCCAGCAGCTTAGATCAGCTCTACGAGCAGTACTTC
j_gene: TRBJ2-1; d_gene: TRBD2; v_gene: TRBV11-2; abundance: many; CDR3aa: CASSLAGGPNEQFF; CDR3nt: TGTGCCAGCAGCTTAGCGGGAGGCCCCAATGAGCAGTTCTTC
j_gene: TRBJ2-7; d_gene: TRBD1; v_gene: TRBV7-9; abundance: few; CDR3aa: CASSLGLGQGNDEQYF; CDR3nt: TGTGCCAGCAGCTTAGGGTTGGGACAGGGCAACGACGAGCAGTACTTC
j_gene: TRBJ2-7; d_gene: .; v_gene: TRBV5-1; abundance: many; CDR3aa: CASSPKTYGYEQYF; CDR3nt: TGCGCCAGCAGCCCAAAGACTTACGGCTACGAGCAGTACTTC
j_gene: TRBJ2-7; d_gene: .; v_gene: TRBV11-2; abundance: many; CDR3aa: CASSLEAGRYEQYF; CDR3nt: TGTGCCAGCAGCTTAGAGGCGGGGCGGTACGAGCAGTACTTC
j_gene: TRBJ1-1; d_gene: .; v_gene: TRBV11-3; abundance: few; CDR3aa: CASSKQGANTEAFF; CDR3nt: TGTGCCAGCAGCAAACAGGGAGCGAACACTGAAGCTTTCTTT
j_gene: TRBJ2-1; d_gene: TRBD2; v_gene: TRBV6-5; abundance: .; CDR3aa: CASSYASGIDNEQFF; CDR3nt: TGTGCCAGCAGTTACGCTAGCGGGATAGACAATGAGCAGTTCTTC
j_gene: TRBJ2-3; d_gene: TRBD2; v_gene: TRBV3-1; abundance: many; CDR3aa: CASSQERGGRTDTQYF; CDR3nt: TGTGCCAGCAGCCAAGAGCGCGGGGGGCGAACGGATACGCAGTATTTT
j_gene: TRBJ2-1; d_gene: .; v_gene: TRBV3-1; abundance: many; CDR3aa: CASSNLGTRQFF; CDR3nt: TGTGCCAGCAGTAATCTAGGGACCCGACAGTTCTTC
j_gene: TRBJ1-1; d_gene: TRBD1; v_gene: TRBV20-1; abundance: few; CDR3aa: CSARPTLSGTGFATEAFF; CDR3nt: TGCAGTGCTAGACCTACCCTCAGCGGGACAGGGTTCGCCACTGAAGCTTTCTTT
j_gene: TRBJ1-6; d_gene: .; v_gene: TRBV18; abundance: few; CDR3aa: CASSPEFYNSPLHF; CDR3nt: TGTGCCAGCTCACCAGAGTTTTATAATTCACCCCTCCACTTT
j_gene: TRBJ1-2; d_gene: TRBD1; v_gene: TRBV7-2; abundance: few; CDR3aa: CASSEDRMRTYGYTF; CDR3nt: TGTGCCAGCAGCGAGGACAGGATGAGAACATATGGCTACACCTTC
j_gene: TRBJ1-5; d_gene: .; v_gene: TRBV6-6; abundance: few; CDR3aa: CASSPDLSPQHF; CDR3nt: TGTGCCAGCAGTCCTGACCTTTCGCCCCAGCATTTT
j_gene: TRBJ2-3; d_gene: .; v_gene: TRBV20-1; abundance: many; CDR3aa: CSARDYSTDTQYF; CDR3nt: TGCAGTGCTAGAGATTATAGCACAGATACGCAGTATTTT
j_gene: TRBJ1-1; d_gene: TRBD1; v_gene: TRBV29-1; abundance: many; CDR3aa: CSVYARGRLVNTEAFF; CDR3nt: TGCAGCGTCTATGCCAGGGGGCGTTTGGTGAACACTGAAGCTTTCTTT
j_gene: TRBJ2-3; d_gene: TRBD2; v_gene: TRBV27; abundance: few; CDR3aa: CASRGGRARDTQYF; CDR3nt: TGTGCCAGCAGAGGAGGGAGGGCCCGAGATACGCAGTATTTT
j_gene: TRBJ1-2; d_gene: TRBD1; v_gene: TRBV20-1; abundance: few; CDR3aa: CSAPDRNYGYTF; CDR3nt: TGCAGTGCCCCGGACAGGAACTATGGCTACACCTTC
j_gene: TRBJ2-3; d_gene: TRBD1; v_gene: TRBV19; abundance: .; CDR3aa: CASSPNTGGTDTQYF; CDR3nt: TGTGCCAGTAGTCCCAACACAGGGGGCACGGATACGCAGTATTTT
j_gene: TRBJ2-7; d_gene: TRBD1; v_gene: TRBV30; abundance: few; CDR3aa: CAWSGTGSYEQYF; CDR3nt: TGTGCCTGGAGTGGGACAGGGAGCTACGAGCAGTACTTC
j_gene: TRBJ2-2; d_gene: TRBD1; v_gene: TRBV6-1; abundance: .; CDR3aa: CASSEVAGGGGELFF; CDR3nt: TGTGCCAGCAGTGAAGTGGCAGGGGGCGGCGGGGAGCTGTTTTTT
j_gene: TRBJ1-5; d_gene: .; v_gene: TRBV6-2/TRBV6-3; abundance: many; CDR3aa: CASSRGQDIGQPQHF; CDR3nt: TGTGCCAGCAGTCGAGGGCAGGACATAGGGCAGCCCCAGCATTTT
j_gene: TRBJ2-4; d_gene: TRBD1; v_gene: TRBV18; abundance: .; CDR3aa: CASSPEDRAWVIQYF; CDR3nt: TGTGCCAGCTCACCCGAGGACAGGGCTTGGGTGATTCAGTACTTC
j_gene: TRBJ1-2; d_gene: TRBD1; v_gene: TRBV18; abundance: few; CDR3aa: CASSGGTVLGYTF; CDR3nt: TGTGCCAGCTCAGGCGGGACAGTACTGGGCTACACCTTC
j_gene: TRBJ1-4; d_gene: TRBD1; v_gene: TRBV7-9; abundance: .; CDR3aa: CASSSQTGGLFF; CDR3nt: TGTGCCAGCAGCTCGCAGACAGGGGGACTGTTTTTT
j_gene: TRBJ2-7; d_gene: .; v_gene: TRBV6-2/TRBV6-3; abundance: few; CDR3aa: CAAGHGAGEQYF; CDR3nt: TGTGCCGCTGGGCACGGCGCCGGCGAGCAGTACTTC
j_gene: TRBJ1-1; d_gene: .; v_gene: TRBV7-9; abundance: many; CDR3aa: CASSGQKNTEAFF; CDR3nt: TGTGCCAGCAGCGGACAGAAGAACACTGAAGCTTTCTTT